This T cell receptor beta chain was sequenced in a study of T-cell reconstitution after alpha-beta-depleted transplantation in children (dated by TCRdb to the mid-2010s). For the study in its entirety: Using TCR repertoire profiling, the study followed T-cell immune reconstitution in a quantitative way in children after TCRalphabeta/CD19-depleted allogeneic hematopoietic cell transplantation. Results the study describes overall, beyond this receptor: The apparently early alphabetaT-cell count recovery about two months after transplant was reportedly dependent on only several hundred rapidly expanded clones derived from non-depleted graft cells. Over subsequent months, a decline in hyperexpanded clone frequencies was noted, and after one year, T-cell counts and TCRbeta diversity were mostly ascribed to newly produced T cells. The high TCRbeta diversity at day 60 in some patients was ascribed to recipient T cells and intrathymic progenitors that had survived conditioning.

Interpreted using the paper, the treatment or condition label stands for: allogeneic hematopoietic cell transplantation with graft depleted of TCRalphabeta T cells and CD19 B cells. The transplant recipients were children given TCRalphabeta/CD19-depleted allogeneic hematopoietic cell grafts. This clonotype was seen ten or more times. There is no known antigen for this receptor. The record has no base qualities; no much larger clone is one base away. The receptor library was made with PCR. TCRdb shows the sequencer as Illumina HiSeq 2500. TCR libraries were prepared with molecular barcoding, using unique molecular identifiers to normalize TCRbeta repertoire quantification. Starting from the raw public reads, TCRdb applied fastp trimming at Q25, assembled clones with MiXCR and retained in-frame beta chains. Here each entry gathers all rows of one CDR3 protein and keeps the most common genes and DNA. The sample table shows over 450,000 distinct CDR3 sequences, and approximately 10% are seen once. Around 2% of the sample is held by the ten biggest clonotypes.

The specimen comprised PBMCs, sampled before TCRalphabeta/CD19-depleted stem cell transplant. This receptor was taken from a child aged 2-15 years with inherited bone marrow failure, due to receive a stem cell transplant.

The CDR3 here reads CASSPTQRGDEQYF. At the DNA level, the sequence is TGTGCCAGCAGCCCCACACAAAGAGGGGACGAGCAGTACTTC. The V gene is TRBV28 and the J gene is TRBJ2-7; the D element might be TRBD1 or TRBD2, as each aligns at 5 bases. The germline V gene supplies CDR1 MDHEN and CDR2 SYDVKM. The CDR3, from cysteine to phenylalanine, totals 14 residues. Only the CDR3 DNA is retained, 42 bases long and in frame from the first base. V lost 6 bases and J lost 5 bases; the stretch between them is 17 bases long.